The 11 T cell receptor beta chains reported below all come from one sample, sequenced in a study of blood T cell repertoires in COVID-19. Produced via immunoSEQ multiplex PCR; TCRdb's table is partial and in-frame only. The table records 99,000 or so clones, around four fifths of them present only once. Sequencing was performed on peripheral blood. The receptor set was obtained from a man in his sixties with acute or convalescent COVID-19.

The chain recombines TRBV19 with TRBJ1-2, with D maybe TRBD1 (6 bases). The CDR3 sequence is 14 residues long. CDR1 is LNHDA and CDR2 is SQIVND in the germline V gene (reference sequence). V gave up 2 bases and J gave up 3 bases, with 10 bases separating them. Written as DNA, the CDR3 is TGTGCCAGTAGTATATCGACAGGTGACTATGGCTACACCTTC. It codes for CASSISTGDYGYTF.

V gene TRBV7-2 combines with J gene TRBJ2-1, with 9 bases lining up with TRBD2. The trim removed 1 base at V and 6 bases at J, leaving 10 bases unmatched. CDR1 and CDR2 (germline): SGHTA, FQGNSA. CDR3 length equals 17 residues. This CDR3 reads CASSLVGLAGFGNEQFF. The CDR3 DNA sequence: TGTGCCAGCAGCTTAGTGGGACTAGCCGGATTTGGCAATGAGCAGTTCTTC.

The chain combines TRBV5-6 with TRBJ1-2; no clear D gene. The CDR3 loop spans 12 amino acids. The germline gives CDR1 SGHDT, CDR2 YYEEEE. The germline V and J ends were trimmed by 2 bases and 8 bases, with 10 bases remaining between them. Written as DNA, the CDR3 is TGTGCCAGCAGCTTAGGGAGAGGGGGCTACACCTTC. Translation: CASSLGRGGYTF.

The chain recombines TRBV12-5 with TRBJ2-5; a weak D match, TRBD1 (5 bases). V lost 6 bases and J 6 bases, leaving 17 bases between the germline ends. CDR3 size: 14 residues. CDR1 is LGHNT and CDR2 is FRNRAP in the germline V gene. The chain's CDR3 is CASGPPESGKTQYF. In DNA form, the CDR3 reads TGTGCTAGTGGCCCTCCGGAATCAGGGAAGACCCAGTACTTC.

The V and J genes are TRBV5-6 and TRBJ1-5; TRBD1 is a possible D gene (5 bases). V lost 4 bases and J 5 bases, leaving 13 bases between the germline ends. From germline, CDR1 is SGHDT and CDR2 YYEEEE. The CDR3 loop spans 14 amino acids. The CDR3 sequence is CASSLGTPDQPQHF. CDR3 sequence (DNA): TGTGCCAGCAGCCTCGGGACTCCCGATCAGCCCCAGCATTTT. Full variable domain (outside the CDR3, taken from reference TRBV5-6 and TRBJ1-5): DAGVTQSPTHLIKTRGQQVTLRCSPKSGHDTVSWYQQALGQGPQFIFQYYEEEERQRGNFPDRFSGHQFPNYSSELNVNALLLGDSALYLCASSLGTPDQPQHFGDGTRLSIL.

This clone was observed a few times. This chain connects TRBV7-3 to TRBJ2-7; the D gene is possibly TRBD1 (7 bases). Germline V gene lookup returns CDR1 SGHTA and CDR2 FQGTGA. Trimming took off 4 bases at V and 7 bases at J, with 14 bases between the two ends. CDR3 size: 13 residues. This chain's CDR3 is CASSSRGTGEQYF. The CDR3 DNA is TGTGCCAGCAGCTCCAGGGGGACTGGAGAGCAGTACTTC.

J is TRBJ1-2 and V is TRBV19; the D gene is possibly TRBD1 (5 bases). Trimming took off 3 bases at V and 7 bases at J, with 15 bases between the two ends. Germline CDR1 LNHDA, CDR2 SQIVND (reference sequence). The CDR3 sequence is 14 residues long. CDR3 coding DNA: TGTGCCAGTAGTATTGGCCAGGGTATGCTTGGCTACACCTTC. Its protein product is CASSIGQGMLGYTF.

V and J are TRBV20-1 and TRBJ2-7; D unclear. Between the trimmed V and J ends, which lost 0 bases and 7 bases, there was a span of 7 bases. Per germline, CDR1 DFQATT and CDR2 SNEGSKA (reference sequence). The length of the CDR3 is 11 residues. CDR3 nucleotide sequence: TGCAGTGCTAGAGATAGTCGAGAGCAGTACTTC. Residues: CSARDSREQYF.

V is TRBV6-4 and J is TRBJ2-3; 9 bases map to TRBD2. Per germline, CDR1 MRHNA and CDR2 SNTAGT. Trimming cost V 3 bases and J 4 bases; bases outside gene matches: 5. The CDR3 spans 15 residues. The CDR3 sequence: CASSDGGGAADTQYF. The CDR3 nucleotides are TGTGCCAGCAGTGATGGCGGGGGGGCCGCAGATACGCAGTATTTT.

The chain has TRBV7-6 and TRBJ1-1; D not resolved. The germline V gene has CDR1 SGHVS and CDR2 FNYEAQ. This CDR3 comprises 14 residues. V lost 2 bases and J lost 3, with 10 bases in between. The CDR3 DNA is TGTGCCAGCAGCTTATTCCGGGAGGACACTGAAGCTTTCTTT. Translated, it gives CASSLFREDTEAFF.

This clone has just a few counts. The genes are TRBV5-8 and TRBJ1-2; perhaps TRBD1 as D (6 bases). The CDR3 length is 14 residues. Germline V gives CDR1 SGHTS, CDR2 YDEGEE. V was clipped by 3 bases and J by 0 bases, with 9 bases between them. In DNA form, the CDR3 reads TGTGCCAGCAGCTCGCGGACAGCTAACTATGGCTACACCTTC. Protein product: CASSSRTANYGYTF.